A single sample is the source of the 20 T cell receptor beta chains below, sequenced in a study of beta chain features in type 1 diabetes. TCRB transcripts that were expressed got sequenced, as all of the isolated RNA had been reverse transcribed. The method was immunoSEQ multiplex PCR; TCRdb's version includes in-frame clones alone and lacks a portion of them. Among about 930,000 clones listed, roughly 15% were seen once. Sequenced: naive CD4+ T cells from blood. All receptors come from a woman under 30 in good health.

This clone came up a few times. The CDR3 DNA reads as TGTGCCAGCAGTTTAGCCCTGTTGGGGCGGAGATACGAGCAGTACTTC. Residues: CASSLALLGRRYEQYF. The rearrangement uses TRBV28 and TRBJ2-7; weak D call: TRBD1 (5 bases). Germline V lookup: CDR1 MDHEN, CDR2 SYDVKM. The CDR3 loop spans 16 amino acids. Trimming removed 2 bases at V and 4 bases at J, with 18 bases between. The complete variable domain, with remaining parts taken from reference TRBV28 and TRBJ2-7, reads DVKVTQSSRYLVKRTGEKVFLECVQDMDHENMFWYRQDPGLGLRLIYFSYDVKMKEKGDIPEGYSVSREKKERFSLILESASTNQTSMYLCASSLALLGRRYEQYFGPGTRLTVT.

This clone was recorded a few times. The chain links TRBV28 to TRBJ2-3, with D possibly called TRBD1 or TRBD2 (5 bases each). This CDR3 is 14 amino acids long. Germline CDR1 reads MDHEN; CDR2 reads SYDVKM. Trimming removed 7 bases from V and 1 base from J, with 12 bases in between. CDR3: CASNSGPRTDTQYF. The CDR3 DNA reads TGTGCCAGCAATTCGGGACCCCGCACAGATACGCAGTATTTT.

This clone was observed a few times. The CDR3 reads CASSPGVWSTTTDTQYF. The CDR3 DNA sequence: TGTGCCAGCTCACCTGGGGTGTGGTCTACTACCACAGATACGCAGTATTTT. This chain uses TRBV18 with TRBJ2-3; D gene ambiguous. There are 17 residues in the CDR3. Germline values: CDR1 KGHSH, CDR2 LQKENI. Deletions cut 3 bases from V and 2 bases from J, with 18 bases between.

The chain has TRBV6-5 and TRBJ1-3; TRBD1 is a possible D gene (5 bases). CDR3 size: 16 residues. The germline V and J ends were trimmed by 2 bases and 0 bases, with 11 bases remaining between them. Germline assignment: CDR1 MNHEY and CDR2 SVGAGI. The CDR3 DNA sequence: TGTGCCAGCAGTTACGGGACTTACAGCTCTGGAAACACCATATATTTT. Its translation: CASSYGTYSSGNTIYF.

This clone came up a few times. The rearrangement joins TRBV7-2 to TRBJ2-7, with D perhaps assigned TRBD1 or TRBD2 (5 bases each). V was trimmed by 2 bases and J by 2 bases, leaving 10 bases between them. This CDR3 spans 14 amino acids. Germline CDR1 reads SGHTA; CDR2 reads FQGNSA. The CDR3 sequence: CASSLNPGPYEQYF. CDR3 in DNA: TGTGCCAGCAGCTTAAACCCGGGACCCTACGAGCAGTACTTC.

This clone came up a few times. Other nucleotide sequences in the sample specify the same CDR3. The rearrangement joins TRBV28 to TRBJ2-7; D ambiguous. The germline V gene encodes CDR1 MDHEN and CDR2 SYDVKM. The ends were cut back, 2 bases at V and 3 bases at J, with 2 bases in the middle. The CDR3 totals 11 residues. CDR3: CASSLRYEQYF. The CDR3 DNA reads as TGTGCCAGCAGTTTACGCTACGAGCAGTACTTC.

The chain carries TRBV6-6 and TRBJ1-3; no firm D call. V was pared by 6 bases and J by 0 bases, with 6 bases between. This CDR3 is built from 13 residues. CDR1 and CDR2 (germline): MNHNY, SVGAGI (reference sequence). CDR3 loop: CASRHASGNTIYF. Here the CDR3 DNA reads TGTGCCAGCAGACATGCCTCTGGAAACACCATATATTTT.

This clone was detected a few times. V and J are TRBV14 and TRBJ2-7; D could derive from TRBD1 or TRBD2 (5 bases each). Germline loops: CDR1 SGHDN, CDR2 FVKESK. V was shortened by 5 bases and J by 5 bases, with 16 bases between the two germline ends. The CDR3 consists of 14 residues. The CDR3 protein is CASSGQWGPHEQYF. The CDR3 nucleotides are TGTGCCAGCAGCGGCCAGTGGGGACCGCACGAGCAGTACTTC.

The chain joins TRBV10-3 to TRBJ1-3; TRBD1 aligns across 8 bases. CDR1 is ENHRY, CDR2 SYGVKD, per germline. The junction had 4 bases not matched to a gene; V was cut back by 2 bases and J by 7 bases. CDR3 size: 14 residues. The CDR3 coding sequence is TGTGCCATCAGTGAGGGACAGGGTGACAACACCATATATTTT. Protein: CAISEGQGDNTIYF.

This clone was counted only a few times. This rearrangement joins TRBV5-1 to TRBJ2-3; 10 nucleotides match TRBD2. This CDR3 is built from 14 residues. Germline V gene sequence: CDR1 SGHRS, CDR2 YFSETQ. With 2 bases clipped from V and 4 bases from J, the junction kept 1 base outside the gene matches. The CDR3 DNA follows: TGCGCCAGCAGCTTTAGCGGGAGGCCAGATACGCAGTATTTT. As protein: CASSFSGRPDTQYF.

This clone was seen only a few times. V gene TRBV5-1 combines with J gene TRBJ1-2; D is perhaps TRBD1 (6 bases). CDR3 length equals 14 residues. The ends were cut back, 3 bases at V and 3 bases at J, with 12 bases in the middle. Per germline, CDR1 SGHRS and CDR2 YFSETQ. The CDR3 nucleotides read TGCGCCAGCAGCTCACGCCCAGGGGACTATGGCTACACCTTC. Protein: CASSSRPGDYGYTF.

This clone was recorded a few times. Other DNA sequences of this sample code for an identical CDR3. This chain joins TRBV5-1 and TRBJ2-3, with TRBD2 matching over 8 bases. The CDR3 contains 16 residues. The V gene end was trimmed by 0 bases and the J gene end by 2 bases; junction bases not matched to a gene: 5. Per germline, CDR1 SGHRS and CDR2 YFSETQ. The CDR3 loop reads CASSLALLAATDTQYF. The CDR3, as DNA: TGCGCCAGCAGCTTGGCCCTACTAGCGGCCACAGATACGCAGTATTTT.

For this clone: The sample holds other DNA sequences that translate to the same CDR3. The chain employs TRBV28 and TRBJ1-1, with no clear D. The CDR3 contains 15 residues. Germline V CDR1 and CDR2: MDHEN, SYDVKM. Trimming left V 3 bases short and J 0 bases short, with 11 bases between. The chain's CDR3 is CASSLAGYMNTEAFF. CDR3 DNA sequence: TGTGCCAGCAGTTTGGCTGGGTATATGAACACTGAAGCTTTCTTT. Combining the CDR3 with reference TRBV28 and TRBJ1-1 gives the whole variable domain DVKVTQSSRYLVKRTGEKVFLECVQDMDHENMFWYRQDPGLGLRLIYFSYDVKMKEKGDIPEGYSVSREKKERFSLILESASTNQTSMYLCASSLAGYMNTEAFFGQGTRLTVV.

The chain carries TRBV6-5 and TRBJ2-7; TRBD1 matches 7 bases. The CDR3 has 16 amino acids. J lost 3 bases, V lost 2 bases, and 10 bases had no gene match. Germline-derived CDR1 and CDR2 are MNHEY and SVGAGI. The CDR3 region has the DNA TGTGCCAGCAGTTACACGCTCGCGGACAGGAGCTACGAGCAGTACTTC. Translation: CASSYTLADRSYEQYF.

This clone has just a few counts. This chain uses TRBV19 with TRBJ1-5; D remains unclear. This CDR3 is built from 16 residues. V was clipped by 6 bases and J by 3 bases, with 18 bases between them. Germline V gives CDR1 LNHDA, CDR2 SQIVND (reference sequence). CDR3 bases: TGTGCCAGTAGGGCTGGTCCGAGGAGTTTCAATCAGCCCCAGCATTTT. The encoded protein is CASRAGPRSFNQPQHF.

This rearrangement joins TRBV27 to TRBJ2-7; D gene unclear. The CDR3 totals 13 residues. CDR1 is MNHEY and CDR2 is SMNVEV in the germline V gene (reference sequence). Trimming left V 3 bases short and J 0 bases short, with 6 bases between. CDR3 sequence: CASSLKSSYEQYF. The CDR3 DNA reads TGTGCCAGCAGTTTGAAGAGCTCCTACGAGCAGTACTTC.

This clone showed up just a few times. The chain couples TRBV7-9 to TRBJ2-3; unclear D gene. Trimming took 2 bases from V and 3 from J, leaving 9 bases between them. The V gene's germline CDR1 is SEHNR and CDR2 FQNEAQ (reference sequence). This CDR3 spans 14 amino acids. The CDR3 bases are TGTGCCAGCAGCTTACCACCAGAGACAGATACGCAGTATTTT. Its protein product is CASSLPPETDTQYF.

In DNA, the CDR3 is TGTGCCACCAGCAGAGAGCCAGGGGTAACCGGGGAGCTGTTTTTT. Translating gives CATSREPGVTGELFF. The chain is built from TRBV15 and TRBJ2-2, with TRBD1 as a possible D gene (6 bases). V dropped 0 bases and J dropped 5 bases, with 10 bases sitting between them. This CDR3 comprises 15 residues. The germline V gene has CDR1 LNHNV and CDR2 YYDKDF (reference sequence).

This CDR3 is CASSRSTGYTGELFF. In DNA form, the CDR3 reads TGTGCCAGCAGCAGATCGACAGGGTACACCGGGGAGCTGTTTTTT. V usage is TRBV9 and J usage is TRBJ2-2; 7 bases fit TRBD1. The germline CDR1 and CDR2 sequences are SGDLS and YYNGEE. The CDR3 is 15 residues long. Unmatched junction bases numbered 6, after V lost 4 bases and J lost 3 bases.

This clone was detected only a few times. The chain recombines TRBV4-3 with TRBJ1-3; D is unclear. Between the trimmed V and J ends, which lost 3 bases and 0 bases, there was a span of 12 bases. CDR3 length equals 16 residues. Germline V gene data show CDR1 as LGHNA and CDR2 as YSLEER. CDR3 sequence (DNA): TGCGCCAGCAGCCAGTCGTCTGGAAGCTCTGGAAACACCATATATTTT. Translated: CASSQSSGSSGNTIYF.